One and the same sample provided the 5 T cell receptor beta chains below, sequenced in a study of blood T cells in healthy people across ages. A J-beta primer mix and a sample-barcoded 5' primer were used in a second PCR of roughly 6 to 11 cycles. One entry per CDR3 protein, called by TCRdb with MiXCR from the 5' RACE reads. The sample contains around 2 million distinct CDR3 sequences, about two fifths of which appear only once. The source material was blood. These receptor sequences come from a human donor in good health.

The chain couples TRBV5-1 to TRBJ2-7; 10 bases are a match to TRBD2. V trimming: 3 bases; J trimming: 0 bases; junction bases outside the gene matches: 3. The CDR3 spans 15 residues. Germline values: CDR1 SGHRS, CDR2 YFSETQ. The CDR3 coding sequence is TGCGCCAGCAGCTACGGGACTAGCGCCTCCTACGAGCAGTACTTC. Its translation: CASSYGTSASYEQYF.

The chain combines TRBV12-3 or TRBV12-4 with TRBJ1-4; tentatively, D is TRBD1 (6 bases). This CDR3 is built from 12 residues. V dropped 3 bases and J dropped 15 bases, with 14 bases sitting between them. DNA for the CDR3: TGTGCCAGCAGTTTGGGGGGGGCCGGGTTGTTTTTT. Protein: CASSLGGAGLFF.

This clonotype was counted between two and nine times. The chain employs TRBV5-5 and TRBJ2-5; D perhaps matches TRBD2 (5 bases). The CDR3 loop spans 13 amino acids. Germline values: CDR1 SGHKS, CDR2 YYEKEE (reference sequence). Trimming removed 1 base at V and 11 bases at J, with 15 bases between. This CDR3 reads CASSLRQDFQQYF. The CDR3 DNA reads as TGTGCCAGCAGCTTGAGGCAGGACTTCCAGCAGTACTTC. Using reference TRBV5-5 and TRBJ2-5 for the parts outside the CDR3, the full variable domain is DAGVTQSPTHLIKTRGQQVTLRCSPISGHKSVSWYQQVLGQGPQFIFQYYEKEERGRGNFPDRFSARQFPNYSSELNVNALLLGDSALYLCASSLRQDFQQYFGPGTRLLVL.

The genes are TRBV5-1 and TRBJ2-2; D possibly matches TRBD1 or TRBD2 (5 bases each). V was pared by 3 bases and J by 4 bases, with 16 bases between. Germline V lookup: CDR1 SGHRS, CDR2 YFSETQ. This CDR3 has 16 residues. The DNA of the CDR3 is TGCGCCAGCAGCTGGGACCCGGGCCGTGGCACCGGGGAGCTGTTTTTT. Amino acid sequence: CASSWDPGRGTGELFF.

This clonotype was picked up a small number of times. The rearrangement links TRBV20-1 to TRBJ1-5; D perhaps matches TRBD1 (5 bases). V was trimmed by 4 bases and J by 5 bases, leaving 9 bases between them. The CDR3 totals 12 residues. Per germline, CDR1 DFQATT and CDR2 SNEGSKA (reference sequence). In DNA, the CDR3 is TGCAGTGCTATAGGGGATGATCAGCCCCAGCATTTT. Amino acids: CSAIGDDQPQHF.